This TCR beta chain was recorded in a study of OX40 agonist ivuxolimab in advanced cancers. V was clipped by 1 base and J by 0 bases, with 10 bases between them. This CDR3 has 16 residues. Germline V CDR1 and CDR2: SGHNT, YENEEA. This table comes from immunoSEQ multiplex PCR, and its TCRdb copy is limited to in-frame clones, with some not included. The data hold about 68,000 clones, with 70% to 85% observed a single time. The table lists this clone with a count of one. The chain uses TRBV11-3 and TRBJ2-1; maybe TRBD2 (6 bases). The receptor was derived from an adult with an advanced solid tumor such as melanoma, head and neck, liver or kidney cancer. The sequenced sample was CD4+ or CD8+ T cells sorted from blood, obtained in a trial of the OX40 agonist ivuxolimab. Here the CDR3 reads CASSLVASDSYNEQFF. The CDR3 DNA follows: TGTGCCAGCAGCTTAGTAGCTAGCGACTCCTACAATGAGCAGTTCTTC.